A selection of T cell receptor beta chains follows, all from one sample in a study of cytomegalovirus exposure and HLA in healthy donors. Method: immunoSEQ multiplex PCR; TCRdb's copy keeps in-frame clones and lacks some. Found here are around 140,000 clones, 77% of them singletons; the top ten hold roughly 3.7%. The sequencing input was PBMCs. The receptor set was obtained from a male donor in good health and CMV-seronegative. Each CDR3 is given with its conserved first and last residue. The order of the fields is clone size, CDR3 length, V gene, D gene, J gene, CDR3 DNA, CDR3 protein. D genes are given only for firm matches. A row's size may be missing; if present it is once, few, many or a size class.

>NA|15|TRBV11-3|TRBD2|TRBJ2-1
TGTGCCAGCAGCAAAGGACTAGCGGAGTTGGAGACCCAATTCTTC
CASSKGLAELETQFF
>NA|16|TRBV7-7|NA|TRBJ2-2
TGTGCTAGCAGCCCCCGGGGGGCGGGAGAGCCCGGGGAGCTGTTTTTT
CASSPRGAGEPGELFF
>NA|15|TRBV18|TRBD2|TRBJ2-2
TGTGCCAGCTCACTAGCGGGGGGGAACACCGGGGAGCTGTTTTTT
CASSLAGGNTGELFF
>NA|17|TRBV4-1|TRBD1|TRBJ2-3
TGCGCCAGCAGCCAACCGCGGACAGGGCCTAGGACAGATACGCAGTATTTT
CASSQPRTGPRTDTQYF
>NA|15|TRBV19|NA|TRBJ2-6
TGTGCCAGTAGTAGGGGACTCTCTGGGGCCAACGTCCTGACTTTC
CASSRGLSGANVLTF
>NA|14|TRBV6-5|NA|TRBJ2-5
TGTGCCAGCAGGATTCGGCGGGGCAAAGAGACCCAGTACTTC
CASRIRRGKETQYF
>few|14|TRBV5-4|TRBD2|TRBJ2-1
TGTGCCAGCAGCATCCCGACTGCGGGGGGTGAGCAGTTCTTC
CASSIPTAGGEQFF
>NA|14|TRBV2|NA|TRBJ1-1
TGTGCCAGCAAGGGTGGGGGAGGGTCGACTGAAGCTTTCTTT
CASKGGGGSTEAFF
>NA|19|TRBV18|NA|TRBJ2-1
TGTGCCAGCTCACCTCCTCCGCCGGGGGACCCGAGCTCCTACAATGAGCAGTTCTTC
CASSPPPPGDPSSYNEQFF
>NA|14|TRBV5-4|NA|TRBJ1-1
TGTGCCAGCAGCCCCCCGACACCGGACACTGAAGCTTTCTTT
CASSPPTPDTEAFF
>NA|12|TRBV19|NA|TRBJ1-4
TGTGCCAGTAGCACCGACAGTGAAAAACTGTTTTTT
CASSTDSEKLFF